A single sample is the source of the 25 T cell receptor beta chains below, sequenced in a study of regulatory T cells in long-lasting Graves disease. Time point meaning: persistent/refractory GD, antithyroid drugs over 5 years with positive TRAb. Construction of the TCR library relied on RNA isolated from PBMCs. Arm-PCR of CDR3 regions with iRepertoire HTBI primers generated TCR beta libraries. TCRdb analysed the multiplex PCR reads with MiXCR anew, one entry per CDR3 protein. The data show about half a million distinct CDR3 sequences, approximately 23% seen once. The sample here was peripheral blood mononuclear cells (PBMCs), taken when the disease was refractory, from a patient treated with antithyroid drugs. These receptors came from a female donor with Graves disease.

As regards this clonotype: Since a much larger clone is just one base distant, this may be a read error. This CDR3 fails to terminate in the conserved phenylalanine or tryptophan, so it likely reflects a read error. For the CDR3, the DNA is TGTGCCAGTAGTACGACCTCGGACACTCATGGCTACACCGTC. Translated: CASSTTSDTHGYTV. The V gene is TRBV19, the J gene TRBJ1-2, with D possibly being TRBD1 (5 bases). The V end lost 4 bases, the J end lost 6 bases, and 15 bases lay between the germline ends. The germline V gene encodes CDR1 LNHDA and CDR2 SQIVND (reference sequence). The CDR3 runs 14 residues.

J is TRBJ2-2 and V is TRBV27; no definite D call. Germline-derived CDR1 and CDR2 are MNHEY and SMNVEV (reference sequence). The CDR3 length is 14 residues. V shed 10 bases and J shed 0 bases, with 12 bases lying between them. The DNA of the CDR3 is TGTGCCACCTCTCAGGATCCGAACACCGGGGAGCTGTTTTTT. As protein: CATSQDPNTGELFF.

The chain combines TRBV20-1 with TRBJ2-7, with 12 bases identical to TRBD2. Germline CDR1 is DFQATT and CDR2 is SNEGSKA (reference sequence). The CDR3 has 14 residues. Trimming took 5 bases from V and 2 from J; bases not matched to a gene: 4. In nucleotides, the CDR3 is TGCAGTGCTCAACTAGCGGGGGGAACCTACGAGCAGTACTTC. It is translated as CSAQLAGGTYEQYF.

This clonotype was observed a few times. The chain joins TRBV10-3 to TRBJ2-7; possibly TRBD1 for D (6 bases). Trimming shortened V by 5 bases and J by 0 bases, and 20 bases separated the two germline ends. Per germline, CDR1 ENHRY and CDR2 SYGVKD. The CDR3 runs 17 residues. The CDR3 region has the DNA TGTGCCATCAGTCGGAACAGGGTTAACTTCAGCTCCTACGAGCAGTACTTC. Its translation: CAISRNRVNFSSYEQYF.

Regarding this clonotype: Because the CDR3 is missing its conserved closing phenylalanine or tryptophan, this is likely a read error. The J gene is TRBJ2-5, the V gene TRBV6-1; no definite D call. The CDR3 is 13 amino acids. The V gene lost 6 bases and the J gene lost 0 bases, with 8 bases spanning the gap. Per the germline V gene, CDR1 is MNHNS and CDR2 is SASEGT. CDR3 sequence reads: CASSRRDQETQYS. The CDR3 DNA is TGTGCCAGCAGCCGCCGGGACCAAGAGACCCAGTACTCC.

The chain couples TRBV28 to TRBJ2-7; D perhaps matches TRBD2 (7 bases). Germline loops: CDR1 MDHEN, CDR2 SYDVKM. The CDR3 consists of 14 residues. The V gene lost 6 bases and the J gene lost 5 bases, with 17 bases spanning the gap. For the CDR3, the DNA is TGTGCCAGCAGGGATGGGGGGGCCCGCGACGAGCAGTACTTC. Encoded protein: CASRDGGARDEQYF.

The table lists this clonotype with a few counts. V gene TRBV19 combines with J gene TRBJ2-7, with D perhaps matching TRBD1 (5 bases). The CDR3 length is 14 residues. The V gene's germline CDR1 is LNHDA and CDR2 SQIVND (reference sequence). V was clipped by 4 bases and J by 0 bases, with 10 bases between them. The CDR3 DNA follows: TGTGCCAGTAGTAAGATCGACAGCTCCTACGAGCAGTACTTC. Protein product: CASSKIDSSYEQYF.

The chain joins TRBV7-8 to TRBJ2-3; no clear D gene. Per the germline V gene, CDR1 is SGHVS and CDR2 is FQNEAQ. V was cut by 5 bases and J by 6 bases, with 12 bases left in between. The CDR3 has 13 amino acids. The CDR3: CASSDGPADTQYF. CDR3 DNA: TGTGCCAGCAGCGACGGTCCGGCTGATACGCAGTATTTT.

The chain uses TRBV4-1 and TRBJ2-7; the D is unclear. Trimming shortened V by 0 bases and J by 7 bases, and 10 bases separated the two germline ends. The CDR3 sequence is 13 residues long. Looked up from germline, CDR1 is MGHRA and CDR2 is YSYEKL. The CDR3 loop is CASSQEGSGEQYF. CDR3 coding DNA: TGCGCCAGCAGCCAAGAGGGGTCTGGGGAGCAGTACTTC.

The chain employs TRBV10-3 and TRBJ2-7; tentatively, D is TRBD1 (5 bases). Trimming cost V 4 bases and J 6 bases, with 16 bases left between them. This CDR3 contains 14 residues. Germline loops: CDR1 ENHRY, CDR2 SYGVKD. This CDR3 reads CAISVGSGRGEQYF. CDR3 DNA sequence: TGTGCCATCAGTGTGGGGTCAGGGCGCGGCGAGCAGTACTTC.

Many counts were recorded for this clonotype. The chain has TRBV2 and TRBJ2-5, with 10 bases identical to TRBD2. Germline CDR1 SNHLY, CDR2 FYNNEI. The ends lost 7 bases at V and 2 bases at J; junction bases unmatched: 4. This CDR3 contains 14 residues. For the CDR3, the DNA is TGTGCCAGCATGGTACTAGCGGGACAAGAGACCCAGTACTTC. It encodes CASMVLAGQETQYF.

This clonotype was observed many times. The chain combines TRBV6-2 or TRBV6-3 with TRBJ2-7; 11 bases are a match to TRBD1. After removal of 6 bases from V and 7 bases from J, the junction contained 8 bases not matched to a gene. This CDR3 spans 14 amino acids. Looked up from germline, CDR1 is MNHEY and CDR2 is SVGEGT. In DNA, the CDR3 is TGTGCCAGCAGGGACCGGGACAGGGGGGGAGAGCAGTACTTC. This sequence encodes CASRDRDRGGEQYF.

This clonotype was found a few times. The genes are TRBV6-5 and TRBJ2-3; unclear D gene. The V gene lost 2 bases and the J gene lost 6 bases, with 9 bases spanning the gap. The CDR3 spans 13 residues. Germline values: CDR1 MNHEY, CDR2 SVGAGI. The CDR3: CASSYPHPDTQYF. DNA of the CDR3: TGTGCCAGCAGTTACCCGCATCCGGATACGCAGTATTTT.

This clonotype was seen more than once but under ten times. The chain recombines TRBV7-8 with TRBJ1-5; 7 bases align to TRBD1. The CDR3 sequence is 15 residues long. V was clipped by 3 bases and J by 5 bases; unmatched bases: 7. CDR1 SGHVS and CDR2 FQNEAQ come from the germline V gene. The CDR3: CASSLGRGRDQPQHF. The CDR3 DNA is TGTGCCAGCAGCTTGGGGAGGGGGCGAGATCAGCCCCAGCATTTT. Drawing the rest from reference TRBV7-8 and TRBJ1-5, the complete variable domain is GAGVSQSPRYKVAKRGQDVALRCDPISGHVSLFWYQQALGQGPEFLTYFQNEAQLDKSGLPSDRFFAERPEGSVSTLKIQRTQQEDSAVYLCASSLGRGRDQPQHFGDGTRLSIL.

The CDR3 sequence: CASSWGGPAGVSRSSYEQYF. In nucleotides, the CDR3 is TGTGCCAGCAGTTGGGGTGGGCCAGCGGGAGTTTCGCGGAGCTCCTACGAGCAGTACTTC. The rearrangement joins TRBV12-3 or TRBV12-4 to TRBJ2-7, with 8 bases fitting TRBD2. The CDR3 sequence is 20 residues long. V lost 4 bases, J lost 0 bases, and 20 bases stayed unmatched.

This clonotype was detected only a few times. J is TRBJ1-5 and V is TRBV3-1; no reliable D call. Germline CDR1 reads LGHDT; CDR2 reads YNNKEL (reference sequence). The V end was cut by 0 bases, the J end by 4 bases, with 10 bases between. The CDR3 runs 15 residues. Here the CDR3 DNA reads TGTGCCAGCAGCCAAGATAGTACAGCAAATCAGCCCCAGCATTTT. It yields the protein CASSQDSTANQPQHF.

V usage is TRBV29-1 and J usage is TRBJ2-7; 7 bases match TRBD2. The V and J ends lost 7 bases and 2 bases, in that order; junction bases with no gene match: 5. The germline V gene encodes CDR1 SQVTM and CDR2 ANQGSEA. The CDR3 length is 12 residues. This CDR3 is CSAQRGPYEQYF. CDR3 bases: TGCAGCGCTCAGCGGGGACCCTACGAGCAGTACTTC.

This clonotype has ten or more counts. This chain connects TRBV11-2 to TRBJ2-1; 9 positions agree with TRBD2. The J segment lost 9 bases and the V segment lost 4 bases, leaving 7 bases of the junction unmatched. Germline CDR1 reads SGHAT; CDR2 reads FQNNGV. CDR3 size: 14 residues. As DNA, the CDR3 is TGTGCCAGCAGCTCGGCGGGACTAGCAGGTGAGCAGTTCTTC. Protein sequence: CASSSAGLAGEQFF.

This clonotype has ten or more counts. The chain employs TRBV11-2 and TRBJ1-1, with 10 bases identical to TRBD1. The CDR3 sequence is 17 residues long. The germline gives CDR1 SGHAT, CDR2 FQNNGV. V lost 5 bases to trimming and J lost 1 base; unmatched junction nucleotides: 10. The CDR3 DNA sequence: TGTGCCAGCAGCCGACCCGACCGGACAGGGGGGAACACTGAAGCTTTCTTT. This translates into CASSRPDRTGGNTEAFF.

This chain links TRBV7-9 with TRBJ1-2; no clear D. Trimming shortened V by 5 bases and J by 4 bases, and 14 bases separated the two germline ends. CDR3 length equals 14 residues. Germline lookup yields CDR1 SEHNR and CDR2 FQNEAQ (reference sequence). The CDR3 loop reads CASSRVSNFYGYTF. The CDR3 bases are TGTGCCAGCAGCCGAGTGAGTAACTTCTATGGCTACACCTTC.

Worth noting for this clonotype: One base away lies a much larger clone, so this may be a sequencing read error. V is TRBV28 and J is TRBJ2-7; the D is unclear. The V gene lost 5 bases and the J gene lost 9 bases, with 17 bases spanning the gap. The CDR3 sequence is 13 residues long. Per the germline V gene, CDR1 is MDHEN and CDR2 is SYDVKM. The CDR3 spells CASSPPQLAGQYF. DNA for the CDR3: TGTGCCAGCAGTCCGCCCCAATTGGCCGGGCAGTACTTC.

This sequence joins TRBV6-9 and TRBJ2-1; 8 nucleotides match TRBD2. J gave up 4 bases and V 3 bases, and 2 bases lay outside the gene matches. Germline CDR1 reads MNHGY; CDR2 reads SVAAGI. The CDR3 totals 14 residues. DNA for the CDR3: TGTGCCAGCAGTTACGTAGCGGGGTACAATGAGCAGTTCTTC. It codes for CASSYVAGYNEQFF.

In its sample, this clonotype was seen a few times. J is TRBJ1-4 and V is TRBV7-6; 9 positions agree with TRBD1. Germline V lookup: CDR1 SGHVS, CDR2 FNYEAQ. J was trimmed by 6 bases and V by 4 bases; bases with no gene match: 6. This CDR3 contains 15 residues. The CDR3 sequence: CASSSRQGVDEKLFF. The CDR3 region has the DNA TGTGCCAGCAGCTCGAGACAGGGGGTGGATGAAAAACTGTTTTTT.

The rearrangement uses TRBV24-1 and TRBJ2-7, with D possibly matching TRBD1 (6 bases). The V gene's germline CDR1 is KGHDR and CDR2 SFDVKD. Trimming shortened V by 5 bases and J by 1 base, and 11 bases separated the two germline ends. The CDR3 consists of 14 residues. As DNA, the CDR3 is TGTGCCACCAGTGCCCCGGGACAATCCTACGAGCAGTACTTC. Amino acids: CATSAPGQSYEQYF.

V gene TRBV7-2 combines with J gene TRBJ2-5; TRBD1 might be the D (6 bases). V lost 5 bases and J 5 bases, leaving 21 bases between the germline ends. Germline V gene sequence: CDR1 SGHTA, CDR2 FQGNSA. CDR3 size: 16 residues. For the CDR3, the DNA is TGTGCCAGCAGCCCCCCCCGGACAGCCAGCAGGGAGACCCAGTACTTC. Its translation: CASSPPRTASRETQYF.